A single sample is the source of the 19 T cell receptor beta chains below, sequenced in a study of blood T cell repertoires in COVID-19. This table comes from immunoSEQ multiplex PCR, and its TCRdb copy is limited to in-frame clones, with some not included. The table lists approximately 390,000 clones, around 90% of them singletons. The sequencing sample was made of peripheral blood. The receptors derive from a young man with active or convalescent COVID-19.

This clone appeared once. The chain links TRBV3-1 (or the pseudogene TRBV3-2) to TRBJ2-3; TRBD2 aligns across 7 bases. The J segment lost 2 bases and the V segment lost 0 bases, leaving 8 bases of the junction unmatched. CDR3 length: 17 amino acids. CDR1 LGHDT and CDR2 YNNKEL come from the germline V gene (reference sequence). CDR3 sequence: CASSQEGGGRATDTQYF. CDR3 DNA: TGTGCCAGCAGCCAAGAGGGGGGAGGGAGAGCCACAGATACGCAGTATTTT.

This chain connects TRBV11-3 to TRBJ1-1; no clear D gene. This CDR3 contains 11 residues. V lost 7 bases and J lost 6, with 9 bases in between. Germline CDR1 is SGHNT and CDR2 is YENEEA. The CDR3: CASTPSAEAFF. CDR3 sequence (DNA): TGTGCCAGCACACCCTCAGCTGAAGCTTTCTTT.

V and J are TRBV6-2 or TRBV6-3 and TRBJ2-3; TRBD2 agrees at 7 bases. Per the germline V gene, CDR1 is MNHEY and CDR2 is SVGEGT. The V gene end was trimmed by 2 bases and the J gene end by 6 bases; junction bases not matched to a gene: 5. This CDR3 is built from 14 residues. CDR3 residues: CASSYHLGGDTQYF. In DNA, the CDR3 is TGTGCCAGCAGTTACCACCTCGGGGGGGATACGCAGTATTTT.

The chain recombines TRBV24-1 with TRBJ2-7, with D uncertain. V lost 2 bases to trimming and J lost 6 bases, with 16 bases between them. Germline loops: CDR1 KGHDR, CDR2 SFDVKD. The length of the CDR3 is 15 residues. The CDR3 coding sequence is TGTGCCACCAGTGATTATAGAACCCAGCGAGGCGAGCAGTACTTC. This codes for CATSDYRTQRGEQYF.

The DNA for the CDR3 is TGCGCCAGCAGCCAACCCAGACTAGCGGGGGAAAGTAGGTTCTTC. It encodes CASSQPRLAGESRFF. The chain employs TRBV4-1 and TRBJ2-1; the match to TRBD2 covers 12 bases. J was trimmed by 15 bases and V by 2 bases; bases with no gene match: 11. Germline lookup yields CDR1 MGHRA and CDR2 YSYEKL. CDR3 size: 15 residues.

V usage is TRBV5-1 and J usage is TRBJ1-1; 8 positions match TRBD1. CDR1 and CDR2 (germline): SGHRS, YFSETQ. The CDR3 is made up of 13 amino acids. V trimming: 4 bases; J trimming: 4 bases; junction bases outside the gene matches: 3. The CDR3 DNA reads TGCGCCAGCAGCGAAACAGGGGGCACTGAAGCTTTCTTT. Protein: CASSETGGTEAFF.

This chain joins TRBV28 and TRBJ1-2; TRBD1 matches at 8 bases. Losses at the gene ends were 6 bases for V and 2 bases for J; bases not matched to a gene: 5. Germline loops: CDR1 MDHEN, CDR2 SYDVKM. This CDR3 region has 14 residues. The CDR3 reads CASSRTGRNYGYTF. As DNA, the CDR3 is TGTGCCAGCAGCCGGACAGGGAGAAACTATGGCTACACCTTC.

V usage is TRBV24-1 and J usage is TRBJ2-5; 10 nucleotides agree with TRBD1. Trimming cost V 4 bases and J 4 bases; bases outside gene matches: 8. Germline values: CDR1 KGHDR, CDR2 SFDVKD. CDR3 length equals 16 residues. The CDR3 protein is CATSDPGQGVGETQYF. The CDR3 nucleotides are TGTGCCACCAGTGACCCTGGACAGGGGGTTGGAGAGACCCAGTACTTC.

This sequence joins TRBV11-3 and TRBJ1-1; D call uncertain. Germline CDR1 SGHNT, CDR2 YENEEA. The CDR3 has 13 amino acids. V shed 5 bases and J shed 0 bases, with 7 bases lying between them. CDR3 bases: TGTGCCAGCAGCAGAAGCCTGAACACTGAAGCTTTCTTT. It is translated as CASSRSLNTEAFF.

The chain joins TRBV18 to TRBJ1-3; D gene ambiguous. Trimming took 2 bases from V and 0 from J, leaving 11 bases between them. The CDR3 length is 16 residues. Germline values: CDR1 KGHSH, CDR2 LQKENI. CDR3 bases: TGTGCCAGCTCACCATCAGGTTACAGCTCTGGAAACACCATATATTTT. Translating gives CASSPSGYSSGNTIYF.

V is TRBV30 and J is TRBJ1-2, with D perhaps matching TRBD1 (6 bases). CDR1 and CDR2 from the germline V gene are GTSNPN and SVGIG (reference sequence). This CDR3 is 20 amino acids long. The V end was cut by 3 bases, the J end by 7 bases, with 36 bases between. DNA of the CDR3: TGTGCCTGGAGCAGGGGACCAATCCATGCACTAAAAGCTAACTGGGGTGGCTACACCTTC. It specifies CAWSRGPIHALKANWGGYTF. The full variable domain, its missing parts supplied by reference TRBV30 and TRBJ1-2, is SQTIHQWPATLVQPVGSPLSLECTVEGTSNPNLYWYRQAAGRGLQLLFYSVGIGQISSEVPQNLSASRPQDRQFILSSKKLLLSDSGFYLCAWSRGPIHALKANWGGYTFGSGTRLTVV.

The J gene is TRBJ2-5, the V gene TRBV2; TRBD2 might be the D (6 bases). V lost 4 bases and J 1 base, leaving 16 bases between the germline ends. Looked up from germline, CDR1 is SNHLY and CDR2 is FYNNEI. There are 16 residues in the CDR3. The CDR3 loop is CASSGRGSGLQETQYF. Here the CDR3 DNA reads TGTGCCAGCAGTGGCCGTGGGAGCGGGCTCCAAGAGACCCAGTACTTC.

This chain uses TRBV29-1 with TRBJ2-5; D not resolved. The CDR3 totals 12 residues. V gave up 4 bases and J gave up 0 bases, with 6 bases separating them. The V gene's germline CDR1 is SQVTM and CDR2 ANQGSEA. CDR3 loop: CSVVRNQETQYF. CDR3 DNA sequence: TGCAGCGTTGTTAGAAACCAAGAGACCCAGTACTTC.

This chain joins TRBV2 and TRBJ1-1; D gene ambiguous. The CDR3 spans 13 residues. Germline V lookup: CDR1 SNHLY, CDR2 FYNNEI. V lost 9 bases and J 1 base, leaving 12 bases between the germline ends. CDR3 loop: CASGDFGNTEAFF. The CDR3 DNA reads TGTGCCAGTGGAGATTTCGGGAACACTGAAGCTTTCTTT. Full variable domain (rest looked up from reference TRBV2 and TRBJ1-1): EPEVTQTPSHQVTQMGQEVILRCVPISNHLYFYWYRQILGQKVEFLVSFYNNEISEKSEIFDDQFSVERPDGSNFTLKIRSTKLEDSAMYFCASGDFGNTEAFFGQGTRLTVV.

The V and J genes are TRBV19 and TRBJ1-2, with D perhaps TRBD1 (5 bases). The CDR3 spans 13 residues. Trimming left V 3 bases short and J 8 bases short, with 13 bases between. Germline V gives CDR1 LNHDA, CDR2 SQIVND (reference sequence). CDR3 protein: CASSMAPGGGYTF. CDR3 nucleotide sequence: TGTGCCAGTAGTATGGCCCCCGGGGGGGGCTACACCTTC.

V usage is TRBV9 and J usage is TRBJ1-4; 9 bases are a match to TRBD1. The germline V gene has CDR1 SGDLS and CDR2 YYNGEE. Trimming at V came to 6 bases and at J to 7 bases, leaving 1 base not matched to a gene. The CDR3 covers 12 residues. The CDR3 DNA is TGTGCCAGCACGGGACAGGGTGAAAAACTGTTTTTT. It translates to CASTGQGEKLFF.

A remark on this clone: This may be a read error, as it is one base from a much larger clone. This CDR3 reads CATGLADYNEQFF. CDR3 sequence (DNA): TGTGCCACCGGACTAGCGGACTACAATGAGCAGTTCTTC. This chain connects TRBV24-1 to TRBJ2-1; 10 bases line up with TRBD2. Germline CDR1 KGHDR, CDR2 SFDVKD. Trimming cost V 9 bases and J 3 bases; bases outside gene matches: 1. This CDR3 contains 13 residues.

CDR3 DNA sequence: TGTGCCAGCAGTACTAGTCGACACCAGCAGTACTTC. This encodes CASSTSRHQQYF. The genes are TRBV27 and TRBJ2-7; weak D call: TRBD2 (5 bases). CDR1 is MNHEY, CDR2 SMNVEV, per germline (reference sequence). V was trimmed by 5 bases and J by 8 bases, leaving 13 bases between them. The CDR3 consists of 12 residues.

The chain joins TRBV7-2 to TRBJ1-2, with TRBD1 identical over 10 bases. The germline CDR1 and CDR2 sequences are SGHTA and FQGNSA. This CDR3 contains 14 residues. V lost 3 bases, J lost 8 bases, and 6 bases stayed unmatched. The CDR3 DNA reads as TGTGCCAGCAGCTTTCTTGACAGGGGGCGAGGCTACACCTTC. It yields the protein CASSFLDRGRGYTF.